One and the same sample provided the 20 T cell receptor beta chains below, sequenced in a study of blood T cell repertoires in COVID-19. Sequenced by immunoSEQ multiplex PCR; TCRdb stores in-frame clones only, minus some. The sample carries about 220,000 clones, more than 85% recorded once. The material sequenced was peripheral blood. These receptor sequences come from a middle-aged man with acute or convalescent COVID-19.

In this sample, this clone turned up once. J is TRBJ2-1 and V is TRBV5-1; D possibly corresponds to TRBD2 (5 bases). This CDR3 spans 14 amino acids. Trimming pared 4 bases from V and 5 bases from J, leaving 13 bases between. CDR1 is SGHRS and CDR2 is YFSETQ in the germline V gene. The CDR3 sequence: CASSHGNRDNEQFF. The CDR3 bases are TGCGCCAGCAGCCACGGGAACAGAGACAATGAGCAGTTCTTC.

The chain has TRBV30 and TRBJ2-3, with 9 bases that match TRBD2. With 3 bases clipped from V and 4 bases from J, the junction kept 8 bases outside the gene matches. There are 15 residues in the CDR3. The germline V gene has CDR1 GTSNPN and CDR2 SVGIG (reference sequence). CDR3 nucleotides: TGTGCCTGGAGAGGGGGCGGGAGGGCCCCAGATACGCAGTATTTT. It is translated as CAWRGGGRAPDTQYF.

As regards this clone: This sample also contains other DNA sequences that code for the same CDR3. The chain recombines TRBV5-1 with TRBJ1-5; D is ambiguous. V dropped 0 bases and J dropped 4 bases, with 8 bases sitting between them. This CDR3 is built from 14 residues. The germline V gene encodes CDR1 SGHRS and CDR2 YFSETQ. CDR3 residues: CASSLGEINQPQHF. CDR3 bases: TGCGCCAGCAGCTTGGGGGAGATAAATCAGCCCCAGCATTTT.

The chain couples TRBV6-4 to TRBJ1-1; the D gene is possibly TRBD1 (6 bases). Germline CDR1 reads MRHNA; CDR2 reads SNTAGT. V was clipped by 6 bases and J by 4 bases, with 12 bases between them. This CDR3 contains 13 residues. CDR3 in DNA: TGTGCCAGCAGCGGTGGCAGGGGCACTGAAGCTTTCTTT. Protein product: CASSGGRGTEAFF.

The chain links TRBV5-5 to TRBJ2-7; D not certain. The germline V and J ends were trimmed by 4 bases and 2 bases, with 10 bases remaining between them. Germline V gene data show CDR1 as SGHKS and CDR2 as YYEKEE (reference sequence). The CDR3 spans 13 residues. The CDR3 region has the DNA TGTGCCAGCAGCCGTCGGTCTACCTACGAGCAGTACTTC. It yields the protein CASSRRSTYEQYF.

A note on this clone: The sample carries other DNA sequences with the same CDR3. V and J are TRBV7-2 and TRBJ2-5; unclear D gene. The V end lost 5 bases, the J end lost 5 bases, and 6 bases lay between the germline ends. The CDR3 loop spans 11 amino acids. Germline CDR1 and CDR2: SGHTA and FQGNSA. CDR3 DNA sequence: TGTGCCAGCAGCCCCGGGGAGACCCAGTACTTC. Translating gives CASSPGETQYF.

The V and J genes are TRBV6-5 and TRBJ1-2; D not certain. Germline lookup yields CDR1 MNHEY and CDR2 SVGAGI. Trimming left V 10 bases short and J 8 bases short, with 20 bases between. The CDR3 is 13 amino acids. The CDR3 loop reads CANSYDSNGGYTF. The CDR3 DNA follows: TGTGCCAACTCTTATGACTCCAACGGGGGCTACACCTTC.

J is TRBJ1-3 and V is TRBV6-6; 9 bases map to TRBD1. J was trimmed by 0 bases and V by 5 bases; bases with no gene match: 5. The CDR3 covers 16 residues. Germline CDR1 MNHNY, CDR2 SVGAGI (reference sequence). The CDR3 DNA follows: TGTGCCAGCAGTACGACAGGGGGGAACTCTGGAAACACCATATATTTT. Protein sequence: CASSTTGGNSGNTIYF.

The genes are TRBV13 and TRBJ2-7; possible D gene TRBD1, 5 bases. Germline V lookup: CDR1 PRHDT, CDR2 FYEKMQ (reference sequence). Trimming removed 5 bases at V and 6 bases at J, with 11 bases between. CDR3 length: 12 amino acids. The CDR3 region is CASSPGKAEQYF. The CDR3 DNA is TGTGCCAGCAGCCCAGGGAAGGCCGAGCAGTACTTC.

This sequence joins TRBV7-8 and TRBJ2-2; TRBD2 agrees at 12 bases. After removal of 4 bases from V and 5 bases from J, the junction contained 14 bases not matched to a gene. The CDR3 covers 19 residues. CDR1 and CDR2 from the germline V gene are SGHVS and FQNEAQ. The CDR3 loop is CASSSRSSSGGARTGELFF. CDR3 nucleotides: TGTGCCAGCAGCTCCAGATCGTCTAGCGGGGGGGCGCGGACCGGGGAGCTGTTTTTT. Using reference TRBV7-8 and TRBJ2-2 for the parts outside the CDR3, the full variable domain is GAGVSQSPRYKVAKRGQDVALRCDPISGHVSLFWYQQALGQGPEFLTYFQNEAQLDKSGLPSDRFFAERPEGSVSTLKIQRTQQEDSAVYLCASSSRSSSGGARTGELFFGEGSRLTVL.

The CDR3 sequence: CSASGGGRNTDTQYF. CDR3 in DNA: TGCAGTGCTAGTGGAGGGGGCCGCAACACAGATACGCAGTATTTT. This chain joins TRBV20-1 and TRBJ2-3; weak D call: TRBD1 (7 bases). This CDR3 has 15 residues. Germline V gene data show CDR1 as DFQATT and CDR2 as SNEGSKA (reference sequence). V was trimmed by 3 bases and J by 2 bases, leaving 15 bases between them.

This rearrangement joins TRBV30 to TRBJ2-7, with D tentatively TRBD2 (7 bases). This CDR3 spans 15 amino acids. Looked up from germline, CDR1 is GTSNPN and CDR2 is SVGIG (reference sequence). Trimming removed 3 bases at V and 7 bases at J, with 22 bases between. CDR3 region: CAWSLLERGAGEQYF. The CDR3 DNA sequence: TGTGCCTGGAGCCTACTGGAACGGGGGGCAGGTGAGCAGTACTTC.

This clone occurred once. The CDR3 here is CASSRTQASGANVLTF. The CDR3 bases are TGTGCCAGCAGTCGCACTCAGGCCTCTGGGGCCAACGTCCTGACTTTC. The V gene is TRBV6-2 or TRBV6-3, the J gene TRBJ2-6; D remains ambiguous. This CDR3 has 16 amino acids. V lost 5 bases and J 0 bases, leaving 11 bases between the germline ends. Germline assignment: CDR1 MNHEY and CDR2 SVGEGT.

Only one count was recorded for this clone. The chain links TRBV27 to TRBJ2-7; TRBD1 aligns across 7 bases. The trim removed 6 bases at V and 2 bases at J, leaving 7 bases unmatched. Germline assignment: CDR1 MNHEY and CDR2 SMNVEV (reference sequence). This CDR3 has 14 amino acids. CDR3 sequence reads: CASSMGDSPYEQYF. CDR3 DNA sequence: TGTGCCAGCAGCATGGGGGACAGTCCCTACGAGCAGTACTTC.

The chain uses TRBV6-6 and TRBJ1-2; no firm D call. V lost 0 bases and J lost 3, with 11 bases in between. The CDR3 consists of 15 residues. In germline, CDR1 is MNHNY, CDR2 SVGAGI (reference sequence). In nucleotides, the CDR3 is TGTGCCAGCAGTTACTCGAGCGGCAAAGACTATGGCTACACCTTC. Translation: CASSYSSGKDYGYTF.

CDR3: CASSLSGTSGPDTQYF. The CDR3 bases are TGCGCCAGCAGCTTATCCGGGACTAGCGGGCCAGATACGCAGTATTTT. This chain joins TRBV5-1 and TRBJ2-3; 12 bases agree with TRBD2. After removal of 2 bases from V and 4 bases from J, the junction contained 5 bases not matched to a gene. Germline V lookup: CDR1 SGHRS, CDR2 YFSETQ. The CDR3 runs 16 residues.

The rearrangement uses TRBV29-1 and TRBJ1-3; TRBD1 might be the D (5 bases). Germline CDR1 and CDR2: SQVTM and ANQGSEA. The CDR3 is 14 residues long. V lost 0 bases to trimming and J lost 3 bases, with 9 bases between them. As DNA, the CDR3 is TGCAGCGTTGAAGATCCGACAGATGGAAACACCATATATTTT. The encoded protein is CSVEDPTDGNTIYF. Based on the CDR3 plus reference TRBV29-1 and TRBJ1-3, the full variable domain is SAVISQKPSRDICQRGTSLTIQCQVDSQVTMMFWYRQQPGQSLTLIATANQGSEATYESGFVIDKFPISRPNLTFSTLTVSNMSPEDSSIYLCSVEDPTDGNTIYFGEGSWLTVV.

This clone was found once. The chain combines TRBV4-1 with TRBJ1-1; D is ambiguous. Germline V gene data show CDR1 as MGHRA and CDR2 as YSYEKL. With 5 bases removed from V and 0 bases from J, the gap between germline ends came to 7 bases. The CDR3 extends over 13 amino acids. The DNA of the CDR3 is TGCGCCAGCAGCGAACTGATGAACACTGAAGCTTTCTTT. Protein product: CASSELMNTEAFF.

The V call is TRBV6-5, the J call TRBJ1-2; 8 nucleotides line up with TRBD1. Germline assignment: CDR1 MNHEY and CDR2 SVGAGI. V dropped 5 bases and J dropped 3; count of bases not matched to a gene: 8. The CDR3 covers 15 residues. The CDR3 loop is CASSQAAGGYYGYTF. CDR3 bases: TGTGCCAGCAGTCAGGCGGCAGGGGGCTACTATGGCTACACCTTC.

V gene TRBV29-1 combines with J gene TRBJ1-2, with a tentative D call TRBD1 (5 bases). With 7 bases removed from V and 4 bases from J, the gap between germline ends came to 13 bases. CDR3 size: 12 residues. In germline, CDR1 is SQVTM, CDR2 ANQGSEA. CDR3 residues: CSGLTEIYGYTF. The CDR3 bases are TGCAGCGGCCTGACAGAGATCTATGGCTACACCTTC.